The TCR beta chain under discussion was sequenced for a study of blood T cell repertoires in COVID-19. Turning to the study itself: COVID-19 samples collected from the United States, Italy and Spain covered acute and convalescent phases.

Measured with immunoSEQ multiplex PCR; TCRdb has only the in-frame clones, and not every one. The sample has 430,000 or so clones, 70% to 90% seen once. J lost 0 bases, V lost 3 bases, and 12 bases had no gene match. CDR3 length: 18 residues. Germline CDR1 reads SGHRS; CDR2 reads YFSETQ. The chain uses TRBV5-1 and TRBJ2-1, with TRBD1 identical over 7 bases. Sequencing input: PBMCs or T cells enriched from blood (not recorded which). The sequence came from a woman aged 40 to 50 who had recovered from COVID-19. The CDR3 DNA reads as TGCGCCAGCAGCTCGGTACCCAACAGGGGAAGCTCCTACAATGAGCAGTTCTTC. Protein sequence: CASSSVPNRGSSYNEQFF.